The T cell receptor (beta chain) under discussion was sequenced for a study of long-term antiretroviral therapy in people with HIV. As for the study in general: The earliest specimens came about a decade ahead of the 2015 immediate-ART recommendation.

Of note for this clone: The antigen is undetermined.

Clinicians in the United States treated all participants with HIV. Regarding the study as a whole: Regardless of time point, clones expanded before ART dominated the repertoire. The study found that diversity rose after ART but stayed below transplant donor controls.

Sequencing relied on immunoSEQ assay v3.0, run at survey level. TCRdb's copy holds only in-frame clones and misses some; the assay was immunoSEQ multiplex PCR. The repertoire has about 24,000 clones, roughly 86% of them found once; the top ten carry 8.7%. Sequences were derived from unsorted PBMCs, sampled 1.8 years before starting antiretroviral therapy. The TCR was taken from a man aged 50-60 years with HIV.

The chain's CDR3 is CASREGSRPDEKLFF. In DNA, the CDR3 is TGTGCCAGCCGCGAAGGGTCCCGCCCGGATGAAAAACTGTTTTTT. J is TRBJ1-4 and V is TRBV28; D gene uncertain. Trimming removed 8 bases from V and 6 bases from J, with 19 bases in between. Germline loops: CDR1 MDHEN, CDR2 SYDVKM. The CDR3 totals 15 residues.